The rows below give T cell receptor beta chains drawn from one sample of a study of human T cells and chemical hapten exposure. Each CDR3 protein gets one entry after TCRdb re-called the RACE reads with MiXCR. Among 150,000 to 200,000 distinct CDR3 sequences listed, about 15% were seen once. Sequenced here: whole blood, sampled in connection with sensitization to the hapten diphenylcyclopropenone (DPC). The receptors here all came from a woman aged 30 to 39 with alopecia areata. Some clones in this sample may be carry-over from other donors' samples. Each CDR3 is given with its conserved first and last residue. The D gene is left open where the match is weak. Clone size is given for some rows only: seen once, a few or many times, or a class if the clone is expanded.

d_gene: -
j_gene: TRBJ2-7
v_gene: TRBV30
abundance: few
CDR3nt: TGTGCCTGGAGTGGAGCCTACGAGCAGTACTTC
CDR3aa: CAWSGAYEQYF

d_gene: -
j_gene: TRBJ2-1
v_gene: TRBV18
abundance: -
CDR3nt: TGTGCCAGCTCACTGGACAGATTATCCTACAATGAGCAGTTCTTC
CDR3aa: CASSLDRLSYNEQFF

d_gene: -
j_gene: TRBJ2-6
v_gene: TRBV6-1
abundance: few
CDR3nt: TGTGCCAGCAGTGCCTGGCAGGGGATCACTGGGGCCAACGTCCTGACTTTC
CDR3aa: CASSAWQGITGANVLTF

d_gene: -
j_gene: TRBJ1-4
v_gene: TRBV7-2
abundance: few
CDR3nt: TGTGCCAGCAGCTTACGGGGGGCGGCTAATGAAAAACTGTTTTTT
CDR3aa: CASSLRGAANEKLFF

d_gene: -
j_gene: TRBJ1-1
v_gene: TRBV29-1
abundance: -
CDR3nt: TGCAGCGGTCTGGGGGCAGAGGCTAGTGAAGCTTTCTTT
CDR3aa: CSGLGAEASEAFF

d_gene: -
j_gene: TRBJ2-7
v_gene: TRBV10-3
abundance: few
CDR3nt: TGTGCCATCAGTGATGGCAGGAGCTCCTACGAGCAGTACTTC
CDR3aa: CAISDGRSSYEQYF

d_gene: -
j_gene: TRBJ2-7
v_gene: TRBV28
abundance: many
CDR3nt: TGTGCCAGCAGTTCTACCGGGATGGGGTACCACGAGCAGTACTTC
CDR3aa: CASSSTGMGYHEQYF

d_gene: TRBD2
j_gene: TRBJ2-1
v_gene: TRBV28
abundance: many
CDR3nt: TGTGCCAGCAGTTCAGCAATGGCGGGGGGCTACAATGAGCAGTTCTTC
CDR3aa: CASSSAMAGGYNEQFF

d_gene: -
j_gene: TRBJ2-1
v_gene: TRBV21-1
abundance: few
CDR3nt: TGTGCCAGCACTATAGCGGGGAGCCCTTCACGGAATGAGCAGTTCTTC
CDR3aa: CASTIAGSPSRNEQFF

d_gene: -
j_gene: TRBJ2-2
v_gene: TRBV11-1
abundance: -
CDR3nt: TGTGCCAGCAGCTGGGACAGAGGGAGGACCGGGGAGCTGTTTTTT
CDR3aa: CASSWDRGRTGELFF

d_gene: -
j_gene: TRBJ2-2
v_gene: TRBV4-3
abundance: few
CDR3nt: TGCGCCAGCAGCCAAGGACGAGGAAGGACAGGGACCCGGGGGGCCGGGGAGCTGTTTTTT
CDR3aa: CASSQGRGRTGTRGAGELFF

d_gene: TRBD1
j_gene: TRBJ1-1
v_gene: TRBV28
abundance: -
CDR3nt: TGTGCCAGCAGTTTATCCAGGGGGGGGAATCCTGAAGCTTTCTTT
CDR3aa: CASSLSRGGNPEAFF

d_gene: -
j_gene: TRBJ1-5
v_gene: TRBV7-8
abundance: -
CDR3nt: TGTGCCAGCAGCTTAGGGGGGCCAAATCAGCCCCAGCATTTT
CDR3aa: CASSLGGPNQPQHF

d_gene: -
j_gene: TRBJ2-7
v_gene: TRBV28
abundance: many
CDR3nt: TGTGCCAGCAGTGGCGGGACAACCTACGAGCAGTACTTC
CDR3aa: CASSGGTTYEQYF

d_gene: TRBD1
j_gene: TRBJ1-1
v_gene: TRBV6-1
abundance: -
CDR3nt: TGTGCCAGCAGCGTATCGACAGGGGGCACTGAAGCTTTCTTT
CDR3aa: CASSVSTGGTEAFF

d_gene: -
j_gene: TRBJ2-7
v_gene: TRBV18
abundance: few
CDR3nt: TGTGCCAGCTCACCCGCGACGGGATCCGAGCAGTACTTC
CDR3aa: CASSPATGSEQYF

d_gene: -
j_gene: TRBJ2-6
v_gene: TRBV6-1
abundance: -
CDR3nt: TGTGCCAGCAGTGATTTGGTCTCTGGGGCCAACGTCCTGACTTTC
CDR3aa: CASSDLVSGANVLTF

d_gene: -
j_gene: TRBJ2-1
v_gene: TRBV7-9
abundance: -
CDR3nt: TGTGCCAGCAGCCAAGGGCAGTACAATGAGCAGTTCTTC
CDR3aa: CASSQGQYNEQFF

d_gene: TRBD1
j_gene: TRBJ1-1
v_gene: TRBV6-5
abundance: -
CDR3nt: TGTGCCAGCAGCCAGACAGGGGATAGGGGCTCTGAAGCTTTCTTT
CDR3aa: CASSQTGDRGSEAFF

d_gene: TRBD1
j_gene: TRBJ1-2
v_gene: TRBV5-1
abundance: -
CDR3nt: TGCGCCAGCAGCTTATCCGGCGGACAGGGGAGAGACTACACCTTC
CDR3aa: CASSLSGGQGRDYTF

d_gene: -
j_gene: TRBJ1-6
v_gene: TRBV7-2
abundance: -
CDR3nt: TGTGCCAGCAGCTTTTCGTCCACTGCGAATTCACCCCTCCACTTT
CDR3aa: CASSFSSTANSPLHF

d_gene: TRBD2
j_gene: TRBJ2-1
v_gene: TRBV4-1
abundance: -
CDR3nt: TGCGCCAGCAGCCCGCGGACTAGCGGCTACAATGAGCAGTTCTTC
CDR3aa: CASSPRTSGYNEQFF

d_gene: TRBD1
j_gene: TRBJ1-2
v_gene: TRBV6-2/TRBV6-3
abundance: few
CDR3nt: TGTGCCAGCAGTGAAGACAGGGCCGTTGGCTACACCTTC
CDR3aa: CASSEDRAVGYTF

d_gene: -
j_gene: TRBJ1-6
v_gene: TRBV28
abundance: -
CDR3nt: TGTGCCACATTCCAGACTCGGGGTAATTCACCCCTCCACTTT
CDR3aa: CATFQTRGNSPLHF

d_gene: -
j_gene: TRBJ1-5
v_gene: TRBV6-5
abundance: -
CDR3nt: TGTGCCAGCACCCACTTTCTTTTGGGGCTGGATCAGCCCCAGCATTTT
CDR3aa: CASTHFLLGLDQPQHF

d_gene: -
j_gene: TRBJ1-5
v_gene: TRBV3-1
abundance: many
CDR3nt: TGTGCCAGCAGCCAAGTGGGTAGCAATCAGCCCCAGCATTTT
CDR3aa: CASSQVGSNQPQHF

d_gene: -
j_gene: TRBJ1-5
v_gene: TRBV6-2/TRBV6-3
abundance: few
CDR3nt: TGTGCCAGCAGTGTACAGGGTATTCGCCAGCCCCAGCATTTT
CDR3aa: CASSVQGIRQPQHF

d_gene: -
j_gene: TRBJ1-1
v_gene: TRBV2
abundance: -
CDR3nt: TGTGCCAGCAGTTTAGACAAGAACACTGAAGCTTTCTTT
CDR3aa: CASSLDKNTEAFF

d_gene: TRBD2
j_gene: TRBJ2-1
v_gene: TRBV4-1
abundance: -
CDR3nt: TGCGCCAGCAAGGGGTTAGCGGGAGCCTACAATGAGCAGTTCTTC
CDR3aa: CASKGLAGAYNEQFF

d_gene: -
j_gene: TRBJ2-7
v_gene: TRBV20-1
abundance: few
CDR3nt: TGCAGTGCTACGTATAGCTCCTACGAGCAGTACTTC
CDR3aa: CSATYSSYEQYF

d_gene: TRBD2
j_gene: TRBJ2-2
v_gene: TRBV5-4
abundance: few
CDR3nt: TGTGCCAGCAGCCCAAACCAGCGGGGGTTTATCCCCGGGGAGCTGTTTTTT
CDR3aa: CASSPNQRGFIPGELFF

d_gene: -
j_gene: TRBJ2-1
v_gene: TRBV5-6
abundance: -
CDR3nt: TGTGCCAGCAGCTTGAGAGGGCGACCGGATGAGCAGTTCTTC
CDR3aa: CASSLRGRPDEQFF

d_gene: -
j_gene: TRBJ2-7
v_gene: TRBV4-3
abundance: -
CDR3nt: TGCGCCAGCAGCGCAGGGCTAGGACCCTACGAGCAGTACTTC
CDR3aa: CASSAGLGPYEQYF

d_gene: -
j_gene: TRBJ2-4
v_gene: TRBV7-3
abundance: -
CDR3nt: TGTGCCAGCAGCAACTCTAACTCAAACATTCAGTACTTC
CDR3aa: CASSNSNSNIQYF

d_gene: TRBD2
j_gene: TRBJ2-5
v_gene: TRBV4-3
abundance: many
CDR3nt: TGCGCCAGCAGCCAAGATCTGCTAGCGGGGGCCCAAGAGACCCAGTACTTC
CDR3aa: CASSQDLLAGAQETQYF

d_gene: -
j_gene: TRBJ1-1
v_gene: TRBV29-1
abundance: -
CDR3nt: TGCAGCGTTGAAGACTCTACGACTCCAGCTTTCTTT
CDR3aa: CSVEDSTTPAFF

d_gene: -
j_gene: TRBJ1-5
v_gene: TRBV19
abundance: many
CDR3nt: TGTGCCAGTAGCCGCGGGGCCGGTACCAATCAGCCCCAGCATTTT
CDR3aa: CASSRGAGTNQPQHF

d_gene: -
j_gene: TRBJ1-1
v_gene: TRBV20-1
abundance: -
CDR3nt: TGCAGTGCCCCGCCCGGGGGCTGGAACACTGAAGCTTTCTTT
CDR3aa: CSAPPGGWNTEAFF

d_gene: -
j_gene: TRBJ1-5
v_gene: TRBV28
abundance: -
CDR3nt: TGTGCCAGCAGTAATGACAGGAGTAGCAATCAGCCCCAGCATTTT
CDR3aa: CASSNDRSSNQPQHF

d_gene: -
j_gene: TRBJ1-6
v_gene: TRBV3-1
abundance: -
CDR3nt: TGTGCCAGCAGCCAAGGAGCCGGGTATTCACCCCTCCACTTT
CDR3aa: CASSQGAGYSPLHF

d_gene: -
j_gene: TRBJ1-1
v_gene: TRBV29-1
abundance: -
CDR3nt: TGCAGCGCCAAAGGACAGCCTGAAGCTTTCTTT
CDR3aa: CSAKGQPEAFF

d_gene: -
j_gene: TRBJ1-3
v_gene: TRBV29-1
abundance: few
CDR3nt: TGCAGCGTGAATTTTGGAAACACCATATATTTT
CDR3aa: CSVNFGNTIYF

d_gene: TRBD1
j_gene: TRBJ2-7
v_gene: TRBV7-6
abundance: many
CDR3nt: TGTGCCAGCAGCCTCGGACAGGGCGCGAAGTACGAGCAGTACTTC
CDR3aa: CASSLGQGAKYEQYF

d_gene: TRBD2
j_gene: TRBJ2-1
v_gene: TRBV29-1
abundance: few
CDR3nt: TGCAGCGCCAGACCGGGACTAGCGGGAGGGGCCTACAATGAGCAGTTCTTC
CDR3aa: CSARPGLAGGAYNEQFF

d_gene: TRBD2
j_gene: TRBJ2-7
v_gene: TRBV7-9
abundance: few
CDR3nt: TGTGCCAGCAGCTTTACTTTCCGTTCTAGCGGGAGGGCCTACGAGCAGTACTTC
CDR3aa: CASSFTFRSSGRAYEQYF

d_gene: -
j_gene: TRBJ2-2
v_gene: TRBV7-8
abundance: many
CDR3nt: TGTGCCAGCAGCTTAGGCGAACGGGGGCCCGGGGAGCTGTTTTTT
CDR3aa: CASSLGERGPGELFF

d_gene: -
j_gene: TRBJ2-7
v_gene: TRBV12-3/TRBV12-4
abundance: -
CDR3nt: TGTGCCAGCAGTCCCGGACAGTCCAGCTCCTACGAGCAGTACTTC
CDR3aa: CASSPGQSSSYEQYF

d_gene: TRBD2
j_gene: TRBJ2-3
v_gene: TRBV7-2
abundance: many
CDR3nt: TGTGCCAGCAGCACTCGACTAGCGGGGGCAAAGATCACAGATACGCAGTATTTT
CDR3aa: CASSTRLAGAKITDTQYF

d_gene: -
j_gene: TRBJ1-3
v_gene: TRBV14
abundance: -
CDR3nt: TGTGCCAGCAGCACCGGTCTTGTCTCTGGAAACACCATATATTTT
CDR3aa: CASSTGLVSGNTIYF

d_gene: -
j_gene: TRBJ1-1
v_gene: TRBV6-1
abundance: many
CDR3nt: TGTGCCAGCAGTGATTCTCAGGGCAGTGAAGCTTTCTTT
CDR3aa: CASSDSQGSEAFF

d_gene: -
j_gene: TRBJ2-3
v_gene: TRBV20-1
abundance: -
CDR3nt: TGCAGTGCTAGAATTCCTAGCACAGATACGCAGTATTTT
CDR3aa: CSARIPSTDTQYF

d_gene: -
j_gene: TRBJ2-3
v_gene: TRBV28
abundance: -
CDR3nt: TGTGCCAGCAGTTTGGGTGAAGATACGCAGTATTTT
CDR3aa: CASSLGEDTQYF

d_gene: TRBD1
j_gene: TRBJ2-7
v_gene: TRBV14
abundance: -
CDR3nt: TGTGCCAGCAGCCCCCTTGAGGGCAGGGGGCTGACCGAGCAGTACTTC
CDR3aa: CASSPLEGRGLTEQYF

d_gene: -
j_gene: TRBJ2-5
v_gene: TRBV5-1
abundance: -
CDR3nt: TGCGCCAGCAGCCCGGGTGCTACAGAGACCCAGTACTTC
CDR3aa: CASSPGATETQYF